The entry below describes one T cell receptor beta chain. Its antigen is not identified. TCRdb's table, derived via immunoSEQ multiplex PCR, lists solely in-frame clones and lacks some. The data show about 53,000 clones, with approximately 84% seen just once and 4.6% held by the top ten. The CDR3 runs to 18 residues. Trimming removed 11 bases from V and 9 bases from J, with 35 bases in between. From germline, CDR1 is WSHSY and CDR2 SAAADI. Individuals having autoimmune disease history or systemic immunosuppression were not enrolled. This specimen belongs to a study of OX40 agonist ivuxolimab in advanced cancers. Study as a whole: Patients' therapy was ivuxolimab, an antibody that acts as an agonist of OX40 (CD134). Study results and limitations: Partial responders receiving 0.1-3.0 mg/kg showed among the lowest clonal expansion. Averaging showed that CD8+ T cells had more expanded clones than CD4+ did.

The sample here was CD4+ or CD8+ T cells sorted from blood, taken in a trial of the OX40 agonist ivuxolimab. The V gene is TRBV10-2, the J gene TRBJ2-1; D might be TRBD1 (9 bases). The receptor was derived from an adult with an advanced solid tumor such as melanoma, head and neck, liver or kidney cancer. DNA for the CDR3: TGCGCCTGCAACCGGGACAGGGTGCAAGCGGGAGTAGGTGGTGAGCAGTTCTTC. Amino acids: CACNRDRVQAGVGGEQFF.